Listed below are T cell receptor beta chains from one sample, sequenced in a study of blood T cell repertoires in COVID-19. Clones were sequenced by immunoSEQ multiplex PCR, and TCRdb holds only the in-frame ones, with some missing. This table holds approximately 300,000 clones, about nine tenths found once. Sequenced input: peripheral blood. These receptors were obtained from a woman in her thirties with COVID-19, enrolled during active disease. Each CDR3 is given with its conserved first and last residue. D genes are given only for firm matches. The size of a clone is reported for some rows only, either as once, few or many, or as a class for expanded clones.

DNA | CDR3 | J | size | D | V
TGTGCCAGTAGTATCCGCCCGCTACAGACAGGGGCAGGCACTGAAGCTTTCTTT | CASSIRPLQTGAGTEAFF | TRBJ1-1 | NA | TRBD1 | TRBV19
TGTGCCAGCAGCTCTCACAGGGGGCTTAGCAATCAGCCCCAGCATTTT | CASSSHRGLSNQPQHF | TRBJ1-5 | NA | TRBD1 | TRBV7-9
TGTGCCATCAGTGATCCGGGACTAGGTGACACCGGGGAGCTGTTTTTT | CAISDPGLGDTGELFF | TRBJ2-2 | few | TRBD2 | TRBV10-3
TGTGCCAGCAGCCAGGGGCGGGAGGGGAACTACGAGCAGTACTTC | CASSQGREGNYEQYF | TRBJ2-7 | NA | TRBD2 | TRBV28
TGTGCCAGCAGCCCAGGGACAGGGTCCCGCGAGCAGTACTTC | CASSPGTGSREQYF | TRBJ2-7 | NA | TRBD1 | TRBV7-3
TGTGCCAGCACCGCACCGGGACTAGCGGGAGCCGATGCCGCGAATGAGCAGTTCTTC | CASTAPGLAGADAANEQFF | TRBJ2-1 | NA | TRBD2 | TRBV9
TGTGCCAGCAGTTTAAGAGGCCAGAACTCCTACTACGAGCAGTACTTC | CASSLRGQNSYYEQYF | TRBJ2-7 | once | NA | TRBV27
TGTGCCAGTAGTACTTCTGAGACCCAGTACTTC | CASSTSETQYF | TRBJ2-5 | few | NA | TRBV19
TGTGCCAGCAGTTTAAACAGGGGGTACTCCTACTTT | CASSLNRGYSYF | TRBJ1-6 | once | TRBD1 | TRBV28
TGTGCCAGCAGTCGGGACAGGGGAGCATTCCGTGGCTACACCTTC | CASSRDRGAFRGYTF | TRBJ1-2 | NA | TRBD1 | TRBV6-2/TRBV6-3
TGTGCCAGTAGTATAACGGCGAACACCGGGGAGCTGTTTTTT | CASSITANTGELFF | TRBJ2-2 | NA | NA | TRBV19
TGTGCCAGCAGCTCAATTTTCCTGACAGCCCTATCCGTCGGCTACGAGCAGTACTTC | CASSSIFLTALSVGYEQYF | TRBJ2-7 | NA | NA | TRBV3-1/TRBV3-2
TGTGCCAGCAGCTTGGGTTTCACAGAGAAAAAACTGTTTTTT | CASSLGFTEKKLFF | TRBJ1-4 | NA | NA | TRBV5-6
TGTGCCAGCATACAGGGGCACGAAGCTTTCTTT | CASIQGHEAFF | TRBJ1-1 | NA | TRBD1 | TRBV7-9
TGCGCCAGCTCCCCAACGCCAGGGAATCAGCCCCAGCATTTT | CASSPTPGNQPQHF | TRBJ1-5 | NA | NA | TRBV4-3
TGTGCCAGCAGTGTAGAGCTAGCGGAGCAGTTCTTC | CASSVELAEQFF | TRBJ2-1 | few | NA | TRBV2